These T cell receptor beta chains were read from a single sample in a study of shared clonotypes between healthy human individuals. The method was immunoSEQ multiplex PCR; TCRdb's version includes in-frame clones alone and lacks a portion of them. Of a few million clones listed, roughly 95% are singletons. Input material: naive CD4+ T cells sorted from blood. The receptors were gathered from a man in his late teens or twenties in good health. The CDR3 runs from the conserved cysteine through the conserved F or W. The D gene is left open where the match is weak. Some rows mark clone size as missing; the rest say once, few, many or name a class of expanded clone.

clone_size j_call v_call d_call cdr3_aa cdr3_nt
- TRBJ1-4 TRBV10-2 TRBD1 CASSGGTGQGNEKLFF TGCGCCAGCAGTGGGGGGACGGGACAGGGGAATGAAAAACTGTTTTTT
once TRBJ2-1 TRBV6-1 - CASSASGTPGQFF TGTGCCAGCAGTGCTTCCGGGACTCCCGGGCAGTTCTTC
- TRBJ2-2 TRBV21-1 - CASSHFPLRRERRTGELFF TGTGCCAGCAGCCACTTTCCCCTTCGGCGGGAGAGGAGAACCGGGGAGCTGTTTTTT
- TRBJ2-5 TRBV19 TRBD2 CASSIASGETQYF TGTGCCAGTAGTATTGCTAGCGGGGAGACCCAGTACTTC
- TRBJ2-3 TRBV7-8 TRBD1 CASSQYQGADTQYF TGTGCCAGCAGCCAATACCAGGGGGCTGATACGCAGTATTTT
- TRBJ2-2 TRBV15 TRBD1 CATSRNPLQGAGELFF TGTGCCACCAGCAGAAACCCTTTACAGGGGGCCGGGGAGCTGTTTTTT
- TRBJ2-5 TRBV27 TRBD2 CASSYLTSGRVETQYF TGTGCCAGCAGTTATCTGACTAGCGGGAGGGTGGAGACCCAGTACTTC
- TRBJ1-2 TRBV30 - CAWSVSSASYGYTF TGTGCCTGGAGTGTGAGCTCGGCGAGCTATGGCTACACCTTC
- TRBJ2-3 TRBV5-4 TRBD1 CASSPGQGPDTQYF TGTGCCAGCAGCCCGGGACAGGGTCCAGATACGCAGTATTTT
- TRBJ1-2 TRBV6-1 - CASRLGQSTNYGYTF TGTGCCAGCAGGTTGGGGCAGTCCACTAACTATGGCTACACCTTC
once TRBJ1-1 TRBV30 - CAWSGKWSGENTEAFF TGTGCCTGGAGTGGGAAATGGAGTGGGGAGAACACTGAAGCTTTCTTT
- TRBJ1-6 TRBV5-6 - CASSLRGAYNSPLHF TGTGCCAGCAGCTTACGAGGGGCCTATAATTCACCCCTCCACTTT
- TRBJ2-2 TRBV6-5 - CASSRTVANTGELFF TGTGCCAGCAGTCGGACGGTCGCGAACACCGGGGAGCTGTTTTTT
- TRBJ2-7 TRBV6-5 TRBD2 CASSYQAGRDYEQYF TGTGCCAGCAGTTACCAGGCAGGGAGGGACTACGAGCAGTACTTC
- TRBJ2-7 TRBV5-1 TRBD2 CASRSGTSGYEQYF TGCGCCAGCAGATCCGGGACTAGCGGTTACGAGCAGTACTTC
- TRBJ2-7 TRBV5-1 TRBD1 CASSRGQGAREQYF TGCGCCAGCAGCCGTGGACAGGGGGCGAGGGAGCAGTACTTC
- TRBJ2-5 TRBV27 TRBD1 CASRWGGQGTQTQYF TGTGCCAGCAGGTGGGGGGGACAGGGAACGCAGACCCAGTACTTC
- TRBJ2-2 TRBV7-9 - CASSSRDTGELFF TGTGCCAGCAGCAGTCGGGACACCGGGGAGCTGTTTTTT
- TRBJ1-2 TRBV5-1 TRBD1 CASSSTGGDYGYTF TGCGCCAGCAGTTCCACAGGGGGGGACTATGGCTACACCTTC
- TRBJ2-7 TRBV23-1 - CASSPQGRSYEQYF TGCGCCAGCAGTCCCCAGGGCCGTTCCTACGAGCAGTACTTC
- TRBJ2-5 TRBV5-4 TRBD2 CASSSVYAGGETQYF TGTGCCAGCAGCTCCGTCTACGCGGGGGGAGAGACCCAGTACTTC
- TRBJ1-2 TRBV25-1 TRBD1 CASSDPGQVSGYTF TGTGCCAGCAGTGACCCGGGACAGGTTAGCGGCTACACCTTC
- TRBJ2-7 TRBV6-1 TRBD1 CASSELGGPYEQYF TGTGCCAGCAGTGAATTAGGGGGCCCCTACGAGCAGTACTTC
- TRBJ1-5 TRBV10-2 - CASSGQSNQPQHF TGCGCCAGCAGCGGACAGAGCAATCAGCCCCAGCATTTT
once TRBJ1-5 TRBV11-2 - CASSPSGGARQPQHF TGTGCCAGCAGCCCTAGCGGGGGGGCACGGCAGCCCCAGCATTTT
- TRBJ1-2 TRBV4-3 - CASSDVGGSGYTF TGCGCCAGCAGCGATGTCGGGGGAAGTGGCTACACCTTC
few TRBJ1-3 TRBV28 TRBD1 CASRGTGPLTYPGNTIYF TGTGCCAGCAGAGGGACAGGGCCTTTGACCTACCCGGGAAACACCATATATTTT
- TRBJ1-2 TRBV11-1 - CASSLFRGGYGYTF TGTGCCAGCAGCTTATTTCGGGGAGGCTATGGCTACACCTTC
- TRBJ1-2 TRBV7-8 - CASSASGTPLAYGYTF TGTGCCAGCAGCGCCTCCGGGACCCCCCTAGCCTATGGCTACACCTTC
- TRBJ2-7 TRBV30 TRBD1 CATDRGRLSEQYF TGTGCCACGGACAGGGGGCGTTTGAGCGAGCAGTACTTC
- TRBJ1-2 TRBV6-1 - CASSGQPRMGYTF TGTGCCAGCAGTGGACAACCCCGGATGGGCTACACCTTC
- TRBJ1-1 TRBV6-5 - CASSRSDTEAFF TGTGCCAGCAGCCGAAGCGACACTGAAGCTTTCTTT